This T cell receptor beta chain was documented in a study of cytomegalovirus exposure and HLA in healthy donors. Study results and limitations: In a later analysis, 17,000 or so TCR beta sequences were associated with HLA alleles at 0.05 false discovery rate.

The PCR was carried out with 60 Vbeta primers and 13 Jbeta primers. Clones were read by immunoSEQ multiplex PCR, and TCRdb kept only the in-frame ones, dropping some. The sample includes roughly 130,000 clones, about 63% of them seen just once. Regarding this clone: Its antigen is unidentified.

The study sampled nominally healthy donors, though unrecorded immune exposures were likely. The junction had 11 bases not matched to a gene; V was cut back by 1 base and J by 10 bases. The CDR3 has 14 amino acids. Germline lookup yields CDR1 SQVTM and CDR2 ANQGSEA. The source material was PBMCs. The chain recombines TRBV29-1 with TRBJ1-1; 8 bases align to TRBD1. This sequence originates from a man aged 25-45 years in good health and CMV-seropositive. In nucleotides, the CDR3 is TGCAGCGTTGAAGCCCACGGGACAGGTCAGGGAGCTTTCTTT. Translation: CSVEAHGTGQGAFF.